The clone carrying this TCR beta chain was detected ten times or more. These data come from a study of human T cells and chemical hapten exposure. Study overall: 2% DPC was applied to approximately 2 cm by approximately 2 cm of upper inner arm skin for sensitization.

TCRdb reprocessed the RACE reads with MiXCR, giving one entry per CDR3 protein. Of tens of thousands of distinct CDR3 sequences listed, 9.5% to 15% are singletons. Time point: patch test 3, about 24 weeks after DPC sensitization. As for treatment: therapeutic diphenylcyclopropenone sensitization with weekly scalp DPC. Germline V gene sequence: CDR1 LNHNV, CDR2 YYDKDF (reference sequence). Trimming shortened V by 2 bases and J by 7 bases, and 5 bases separated the two germline ends. The CDR3 covers 11 residues. The sequences come from whole blood, collected in connection with sensitization to the hapten diphenylcyclopropenone (DPC). This TCR derives from a man aged 30 to 45 with alopecia areata. Some clones in this sample may be carry-over from other donors' samples. This chain connects TRBV15 to TRBJ1-1; D unresolved. The CDR3 sequence is CATSRWGEAFF. DNA of the CDR3: TGTGCCACCAGCAGATGGGGTGAAGCTTTCTTT. Complete variable domain (other parts from reference TRBV15 and TRBJ1-1): DAMVIQNPRYQVTQFGKPVTLSCSQTLNHNVMYWYQQKSSQAPKLLFHYYDKDFNNEADTPDNFQSRRPNTSFCFLDIRSPGLGDTAMYLCATSRWGEAFFGQGTRLTVV.